The T cell receptor beta chain under discussion was sequenced for a study of blood T cell repertoires in COVID-19 (dated by TCRdb to the early 2020s). Regarding the study in general: Samples covering the acute and convalescent phases of COVID-19 were provided by collaborators in the United States, Italy and Spain. The material from the prospective study consisted of cDNA or gDNA derived from T cells, B-cell-depleted T cells, or PBMCs. The samples were drawn from two sources: the first 160 participants of the ongoing ImmuneRACE study, and 950 to 1,500 subjects contributed by 6 global collaborators. Where available, HLA class I and class II types were taken from metadata supplied by the sample provider and were not determined by assay-based typing. The repertoires were made available in a free public database intended to serve as a resource for research on the immune response to SARS-CoV-2. Nearly every sample came with metadata listing a de-identified subject ID, COVID-19 status, age in years and sex. Subjects who had been exposed to COVID-19, were actively infected with it, or had recovered from it provided the deeply sampled blood TCRbeta repertoires that made up the dataset. The research as a whole found: How much clinical and demographic metadata was included differed by source and by participant, and the metadata was provided uncurated.

This clone was seen just once. Its antigen specificity is not known. No clone much larger than this one lies a single base away; base qualities are absent. Another Seattle source contributed samples from volunteer blood donors who had recovered from COVID-19. The collaborating institutions used their own protocols to collect whole blood in K2EDTA tubes. For TCRbeta analysis, collaborator samples were shipped as frozen whole blood, as isolated PBMCs, or as DNA extracted from either sample type. TCRbeta CDR3 regions were amplified from genomic DNA using the immunoSEQ Assay, a bias-controlled multiplex PCR. As for how the authors treated the data: Within the assay, amplification of reference gene primers was used to estimate how many nucleated cells each sample contained. Sequence reads were collapsed and filtered to measure the absolute abundance of every unique TCRbeta CDR3 rearrangement. For each sample, productive Simpson clonality was calculated as the square root of Simpson's diversity index over productive rearrangements. The table was pulled from immuneACCESS by TCRdb, which kept in-frame rearrangements only. Such tables lose some clones; where checked, under half of the loss comes from unresolved V genes, and the rest has no known cause. Clonal size and the V and J genes are those of that table, whereas D and trimming came from the DNA. Recorded for this sample are about 96,000 clones; around 81% of them occurred a single time. The top ten hold approximately 9% of the sample.

Inclusive of the bounding cysteine and phenylalanine, the CDR3 is 11 residues long. Here the CDR3 DNA is all that survives: 33 bases in frame from base 1. A distance of 9 bases separates the germline ends of V and J, which lose 6 bases and 6 bases respectively. CDR1 and CDR2, per the germline V gene, are MNHEY and SVGAGI. The sequence was collected from a man aged 50 to 60 who had recovered from COVID-19. Material: peripheral blood. Here the chain combines TRBV6-5 and TRBJ2-7; the D gene remains uncertain. The CDR3 here reads CASSRLIEQYF. The DNA is TGTGCCAGCAGCAGACTCATCGAGCAGTACTTC.